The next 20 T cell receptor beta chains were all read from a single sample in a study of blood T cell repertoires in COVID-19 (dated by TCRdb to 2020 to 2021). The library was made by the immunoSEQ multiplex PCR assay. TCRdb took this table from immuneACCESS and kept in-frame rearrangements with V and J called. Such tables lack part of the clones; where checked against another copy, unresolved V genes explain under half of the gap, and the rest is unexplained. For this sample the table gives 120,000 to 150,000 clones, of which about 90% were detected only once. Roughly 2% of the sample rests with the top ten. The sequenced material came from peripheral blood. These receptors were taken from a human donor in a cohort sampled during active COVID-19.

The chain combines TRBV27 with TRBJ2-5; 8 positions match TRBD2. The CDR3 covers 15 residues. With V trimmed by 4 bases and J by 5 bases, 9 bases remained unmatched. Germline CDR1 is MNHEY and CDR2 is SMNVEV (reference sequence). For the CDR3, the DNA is TGTGCCAGCAGTTCTACCGGGACTAGGTCTGAGACCCAGTACTTC. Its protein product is CASSSTGTRSETQYF.

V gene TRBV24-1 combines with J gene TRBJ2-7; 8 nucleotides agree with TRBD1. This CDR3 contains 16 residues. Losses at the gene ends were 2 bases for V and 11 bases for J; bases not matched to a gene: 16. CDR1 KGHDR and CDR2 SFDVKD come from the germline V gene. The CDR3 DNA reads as TGTGCCACCAGTGATTGGGACAGGACTACCCCCTACAAGGAGTACTTC. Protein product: CATSDWDRTTPYKEYF.

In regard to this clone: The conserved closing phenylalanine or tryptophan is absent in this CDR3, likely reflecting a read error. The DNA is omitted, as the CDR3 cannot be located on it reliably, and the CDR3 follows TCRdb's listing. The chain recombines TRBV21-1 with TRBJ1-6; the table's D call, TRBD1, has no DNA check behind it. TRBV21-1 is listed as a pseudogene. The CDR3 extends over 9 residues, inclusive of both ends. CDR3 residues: CASGIPGQE.

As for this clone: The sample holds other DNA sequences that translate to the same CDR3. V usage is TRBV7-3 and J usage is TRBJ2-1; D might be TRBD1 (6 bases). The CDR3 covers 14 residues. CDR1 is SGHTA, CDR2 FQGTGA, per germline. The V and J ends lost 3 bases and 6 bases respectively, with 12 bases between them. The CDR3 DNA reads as TGTGCCAGCAGCTTGGGACAAGGGGGCAATGAGCAGTTCTTC. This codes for CASSLGQGGNEQFF.

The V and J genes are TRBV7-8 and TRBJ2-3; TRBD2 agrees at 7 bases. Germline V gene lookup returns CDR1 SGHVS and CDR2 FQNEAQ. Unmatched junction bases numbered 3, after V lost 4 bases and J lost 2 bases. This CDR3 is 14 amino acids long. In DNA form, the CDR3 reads TGTGCCAGCAGCTCTAGCGGATACACAGATACGCAGTATTTT. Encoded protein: CASSSSGYTDTQYF.

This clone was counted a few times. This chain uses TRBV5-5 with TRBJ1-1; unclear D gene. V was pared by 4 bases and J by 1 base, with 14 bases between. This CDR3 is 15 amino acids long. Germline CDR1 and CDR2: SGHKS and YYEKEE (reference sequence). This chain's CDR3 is CASSPEGVPNTEAFF. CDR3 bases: TGTGCCAGCAGCCCGGAGGGTGTCCCGAACACTGAAGCTTTCTTT.

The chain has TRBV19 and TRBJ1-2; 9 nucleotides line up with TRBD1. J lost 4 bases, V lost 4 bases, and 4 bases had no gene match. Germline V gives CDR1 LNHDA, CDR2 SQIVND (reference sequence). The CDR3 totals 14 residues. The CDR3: CASSRDRAVYGYTF. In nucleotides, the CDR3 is TGTGCCAGTAGTAGGGACAGGGCCGTCTATGGCTACACCTTC.

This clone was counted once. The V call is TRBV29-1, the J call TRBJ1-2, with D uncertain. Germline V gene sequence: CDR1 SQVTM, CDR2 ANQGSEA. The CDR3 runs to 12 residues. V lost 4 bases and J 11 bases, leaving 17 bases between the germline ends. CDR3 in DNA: TGCAGCGTTGTGGGTCTCTCCGGGGAATACACCTTC. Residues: CSVVGLSGEYTF.

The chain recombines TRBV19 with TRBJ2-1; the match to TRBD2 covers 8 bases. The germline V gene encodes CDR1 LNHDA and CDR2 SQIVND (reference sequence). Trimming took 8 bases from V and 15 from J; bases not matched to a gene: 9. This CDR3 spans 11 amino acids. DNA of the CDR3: TGTGCCAGTCGTTTGAGCGGGGGTTGGTTCTTC. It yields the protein CASRLSGGWFF.

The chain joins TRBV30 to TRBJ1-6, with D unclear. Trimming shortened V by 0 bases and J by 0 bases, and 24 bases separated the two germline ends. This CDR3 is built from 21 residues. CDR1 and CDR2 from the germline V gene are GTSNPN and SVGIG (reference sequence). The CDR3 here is CAWSVTALRLQTSSYNSPLHF. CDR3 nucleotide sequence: TGTGCCTGGAGTGTAACCGCCCTTAGACTCCAAACGAGCTCCTATAATTCACCCCTCCACTTT.

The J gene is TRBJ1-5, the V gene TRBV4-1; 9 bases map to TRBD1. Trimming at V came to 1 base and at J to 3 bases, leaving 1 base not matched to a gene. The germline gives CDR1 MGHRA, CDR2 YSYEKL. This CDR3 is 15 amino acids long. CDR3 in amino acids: CASSQGTGVNQPQHF. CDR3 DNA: TGCGCCAGCAGCCAAGGGACAGGGGTCAATCAGCCCCAGCATTTT.

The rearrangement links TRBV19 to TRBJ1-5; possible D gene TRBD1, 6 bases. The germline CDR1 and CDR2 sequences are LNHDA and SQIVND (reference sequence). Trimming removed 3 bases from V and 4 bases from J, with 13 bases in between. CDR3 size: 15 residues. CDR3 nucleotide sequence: TGTGCCAGTAGTATCAGGGGCGTATCGAATCAGCCCCAGCATTTT. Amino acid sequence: CASSIRGVSNQPQHF.

The CDR3 sequence: CASIQRASAYTSTDTQYF. The CDR3 bases are TGTGCCAGCATCCAACGGGCTAGCGCTTATACTAGCACAGATACGCAGTATTTT. The V gene is TRBV5-6, the J gene TRBJ2-3, with a tentative D call TRBD2 (6 bases). Germline CDR1 reads SGHDT; CDR2 reads YYEEEE. This CDR3 has 18 amino acids. Trimming pared 6 bases from V and 0 bases from J, leaving 23 bases between.

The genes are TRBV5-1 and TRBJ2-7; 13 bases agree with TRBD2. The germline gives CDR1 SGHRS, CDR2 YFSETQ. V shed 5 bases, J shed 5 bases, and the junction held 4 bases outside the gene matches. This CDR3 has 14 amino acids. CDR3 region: CASRSGTSGNEQYF. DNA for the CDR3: TGCGCCAGCAGATCGGGGACTAGCGGGAACGAGCAGTACTTC.

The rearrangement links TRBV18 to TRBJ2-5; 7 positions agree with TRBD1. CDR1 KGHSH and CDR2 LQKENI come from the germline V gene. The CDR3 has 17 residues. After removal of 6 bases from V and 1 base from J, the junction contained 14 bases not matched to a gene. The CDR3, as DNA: TGTGCCAGCTCCCGAACGAGGACAGGATGGTCCCAAGAGACCCAGTACTTC. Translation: CASSRTRTGWSQETQYF.

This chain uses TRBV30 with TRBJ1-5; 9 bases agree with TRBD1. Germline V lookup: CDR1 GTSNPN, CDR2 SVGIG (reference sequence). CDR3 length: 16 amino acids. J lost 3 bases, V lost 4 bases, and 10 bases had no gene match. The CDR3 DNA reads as TGTGCCTGGAAAAACCGGACAGGGGCGTTCAATCAGCCCCAGCATTTT. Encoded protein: CAWKNRTGAFNQPQHF.

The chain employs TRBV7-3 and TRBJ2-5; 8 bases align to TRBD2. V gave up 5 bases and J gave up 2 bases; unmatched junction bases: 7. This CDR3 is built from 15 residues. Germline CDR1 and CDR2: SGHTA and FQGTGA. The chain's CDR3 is CASSTTRGGQETQYF. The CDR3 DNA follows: TGTGCCAGCAGCACGACTCGCGGGGGGCAAGAGACCCAGTACTTC.

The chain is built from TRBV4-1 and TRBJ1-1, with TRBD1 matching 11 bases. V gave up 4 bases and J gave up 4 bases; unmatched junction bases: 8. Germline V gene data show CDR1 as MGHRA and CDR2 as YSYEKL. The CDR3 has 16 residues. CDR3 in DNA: TGCGCCAGCAGCCGCGGCGCCGGGACAGGGGGCACTGAAGCTTTCTTT. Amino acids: CASSRGAGTGGTEAFF.

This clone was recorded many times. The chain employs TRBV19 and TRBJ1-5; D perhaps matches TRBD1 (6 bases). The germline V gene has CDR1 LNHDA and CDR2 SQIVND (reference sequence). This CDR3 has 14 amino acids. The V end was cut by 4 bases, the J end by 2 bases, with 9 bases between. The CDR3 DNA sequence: TGTGCCAGTAGTACACAGGGCGGCAATCAGCCCCAGCATTTT. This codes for CASSTQGGNQPQHF.

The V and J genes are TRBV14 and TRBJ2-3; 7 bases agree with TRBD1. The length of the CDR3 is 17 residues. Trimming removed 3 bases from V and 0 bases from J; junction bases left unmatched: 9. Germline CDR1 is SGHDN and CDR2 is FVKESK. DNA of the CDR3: TGTGCCAGCAGCCAGATCATCCCGGGACAGAGCACAGATACGCAGTATTTT. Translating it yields CASSQIIPGQSTDTQYF.